In this sample, the clone carrying this T cell receptor beta chain turned up once. The sample is drawn from a study of shared clonotypes between healthy human individuals. Some 30,000 T cell genomes (roughly 190 ng DNA) went into each sorted-subset replicate. This table comes from immunoSEQ multiplex PCR, and its TCRdb copy is limited to in-frame clones, with some not included. The table includes some 2,000,000 clones, just under 95% detected once. Trimming pared 6 bases from V and 5 bases from J, leaving 13 bases between. This CDR3 spans 13 amino acids. CDR1 and CDR2 from the germline V gene are MNHEY and SVGAGI. Terminally differentiated effector memory CD45RA+ cells were excluded by CCR7 positive selection of CD45RO-negative cells.

This TCR derives from a man aged 18-30 years in good health. The V call is TRBV6-5, the J call TRBJ1-1; D is unresolved. The sequenced sample was naive CD8+ T cells sorted from blood. CDR3 nucleotides: TGTGCCAGCAGCGAACAAGGGTGGACTGAAGCTTTCTTT. Its protein product is CASSEQGWTEAFF.